The TCR beta chain described here comes from a study of blood T cell repertoires in COVID-19 (dated by TCRdb to the early 2020s). The study in broad terms: Samples from collaborators originated in the United States, Italy and Spain and spanned both the acute and convalescent phases of COVID-19. Deeply sampled blood TCRbeta repertoires from subjects exposed to, actively infected with, or recovered from COVID-19 were included in the dataset. A de-identified subject ID, COVID-19 status, age in years and sex were almost always included in the sample metadata. The repertoires were made available in a free public database intended to serve as a resource for research on the immune response to SARS-CoV-2. The material from the prospective study consisted of cDNA or gDNA derived from T cells, B-cell-depleted T cells, or PBMCs. Where available, HLA class I and class II types were obtained from metadata supplied by the sample provider rather than from assay-based typing. The samples were drawn from two sources: the first 160 participants of the ongoing ImmuneRACE study, and some 1,300 subjects contributed by 6 global collaborators. Results the study describes overall, beyond this receptor: Clinical and demographic metadata were provided uncurated, with the amount varying by source and participant.

From the cysteine up to the phenylalanine, the CDR3 has a length of 16 residues. Only CDR3 DNA is held: 48 bases, read in frame from base 1. The germline V gene specifies SGHTA as CDR1 and FQGNSA as CDR2. Comment on this clone: No cognate antigen has been identified for it. The junction and the germline gene differ at one end; a read error may be behind it.

TCRbeta CDR3 regions were amplified from genomic DNA by means of the immunoSEQ Assay, a bias-controlled multiplex PCR. As for how the authors treated the data: Within the assay, amplification of reference gene primers was used to estimate how many nucleated cells each sample contained. To quantify the absolute abundance of each unique TCRbeta CDR3 rearrangement, sequence reads were collapsed and filtered. For each sample, productive Simpson clonality was calculated by taking the square root of Simpson's diversity index across productive rearrangements. This immuneACCESS table, as held by TCRdb, lists in-frame sequences with V and J called but not all clones. Of the missing ones, under half trace to an unresolved V gene in checked studies; the others have no known cause. From that table come the V and J calls and clone size; the DNA was used to work out D and trimming. For this sample there are 290,000 or so clones; nearly 90% appear just once. 3.5% to 4.5% of the sample goes to the ten largest clones.

Participants in the prospective study were enrolled through a virtual design, were aged roughly 18 to 95 years, and lived in roughly 24 United States geographic areas. In the prospective study, cohorts were assigned on the basis of participant-reported clinical history obtained from a screening survey and a study questionnaire. Each participant in the prospective study had whole blood, serum and a nasopharyngeal or oropharyngeal swab collected by mobile phlebotomists. Additional blood draws and questionnaires over an approximately 2-month period could optionally be provided by prospective study participants. Prospective study blood samples were shipped either frozen or at room temperature before DNA extraction.

Source material: PBMCs or T cells enriched from blood (not recorded which). The chain links TRBV7-2 with TRBJ1-5; the D gene lacks a confident call. This TCR derives from a woman aged 18 to 35 with acute COVID-19. CDR3 reads: CASSLALGDGNQPQHF. The nucleotide sequence reads TGTGCCAGCAGCCTAGCCCTCGGGGATGGCAATCAGCCCCAGCATTTT.